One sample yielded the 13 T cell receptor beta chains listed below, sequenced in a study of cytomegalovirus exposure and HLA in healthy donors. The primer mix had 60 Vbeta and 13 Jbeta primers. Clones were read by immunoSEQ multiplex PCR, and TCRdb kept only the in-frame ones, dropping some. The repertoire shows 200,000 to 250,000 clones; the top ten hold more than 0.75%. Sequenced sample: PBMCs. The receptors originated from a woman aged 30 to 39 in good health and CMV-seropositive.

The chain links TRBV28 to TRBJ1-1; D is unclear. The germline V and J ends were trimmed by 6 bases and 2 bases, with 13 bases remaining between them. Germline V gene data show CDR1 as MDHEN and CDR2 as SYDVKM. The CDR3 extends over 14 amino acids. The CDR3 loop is CASSRAGYNTEAFF. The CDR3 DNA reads TGTGCCAGCAGCAGAGCAGGCTACAACACTGAAGCTTTCTTT.

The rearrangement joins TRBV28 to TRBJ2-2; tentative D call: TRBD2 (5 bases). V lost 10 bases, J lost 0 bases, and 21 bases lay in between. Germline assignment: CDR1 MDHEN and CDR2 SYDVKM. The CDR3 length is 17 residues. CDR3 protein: CATRPFAVASNTGELFF. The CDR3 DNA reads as TGTGCCACCCGGCCGTTTGCGGTAGCGTCGAACACCGGGGAGCTGTTTTTT. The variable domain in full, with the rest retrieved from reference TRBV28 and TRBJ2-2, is DVKVTQSSRYLVKRTGEKVFLECVQDMDHENMFWYRQDPGLGLRLIYFSYDVKMKEKGDIPEGYSVSREKKERFSLILESASTNQTSMYLCATRPFAVASNTGELFFGEGSRLTVL.

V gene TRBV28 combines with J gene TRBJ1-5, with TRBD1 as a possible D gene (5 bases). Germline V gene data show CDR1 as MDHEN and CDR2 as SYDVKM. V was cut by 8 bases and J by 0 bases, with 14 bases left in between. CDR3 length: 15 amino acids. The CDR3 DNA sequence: TGTGCCAGCGGCGGGGGAACAATTAGCAATCAGCCCCAGCATTTT. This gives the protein CASGGGTISNQPQHF.

The CDR3 DNA follows: TGTGCCAGCAGTTTGGGAGGAGGTACAGCCAAAAACATTCAGTACTTC. Translated, it gives CASSLGGGTAKNIQYF. V is TRBV28 and J is TRBJ2-4; weak D call: TRBD2 (6 bases). The CDR3 loop spans 16 amino acids. The V end lost 3 bases, the J end lost 0 bases, and 12 bases lay between the germline ends. Germline V lookup: CDR1 MDHEN, CDR2 SYDVKM.

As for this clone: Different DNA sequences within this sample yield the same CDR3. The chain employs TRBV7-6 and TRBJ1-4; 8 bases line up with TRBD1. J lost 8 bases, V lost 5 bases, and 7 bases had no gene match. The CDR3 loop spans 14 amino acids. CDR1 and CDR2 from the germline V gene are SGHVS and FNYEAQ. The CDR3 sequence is CASSLGQGGEKLFF. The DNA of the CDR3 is TGTGCCAGCAGCCTCGGACAGGGTGGGGAAAAACTGTTTTTT. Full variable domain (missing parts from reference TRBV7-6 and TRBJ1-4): GAGVSQSPRYKVTKRGQDVALRCDPISGHVSLYWYRQALGQGPEFLTYFNYEAQQDKSGLPNDRFSAERPEGSISTLTIQRTEQRDSAMYRCASSLGQGGEKLFFGSGTQLSVL.

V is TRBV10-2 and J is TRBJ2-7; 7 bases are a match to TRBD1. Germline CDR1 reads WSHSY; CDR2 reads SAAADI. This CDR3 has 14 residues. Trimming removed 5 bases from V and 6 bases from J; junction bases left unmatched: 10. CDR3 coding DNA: TGCGCCAGCAGTCCGCCGGACAGGTCGGGCGAGCAGTACTTC. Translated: CASSPPDRSGEQYF.

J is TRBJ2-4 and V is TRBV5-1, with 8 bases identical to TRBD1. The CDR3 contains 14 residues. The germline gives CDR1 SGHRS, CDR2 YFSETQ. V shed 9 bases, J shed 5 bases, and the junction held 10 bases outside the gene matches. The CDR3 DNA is TGCGCCACTCAAACCGGGACAGGTGAAAACATTCAGTACTTC. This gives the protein CATQTGTGENIQYF.

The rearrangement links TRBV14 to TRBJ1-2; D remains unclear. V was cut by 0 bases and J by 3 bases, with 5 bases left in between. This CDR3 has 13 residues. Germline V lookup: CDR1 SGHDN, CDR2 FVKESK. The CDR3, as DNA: TGTGCCAGCAGCCAAGACAGATACTATGGCTACACCTTC. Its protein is CASSQDRYYGYTF. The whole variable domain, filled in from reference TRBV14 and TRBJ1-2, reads EAGVTQFPSHSVIEKGQTVTLRCDPISGHDNLYWYRRVMGKEIKFLLHFVKESKQDESGMPNNRFLAERTGGTYSTLKVQPAELEDSGVYFCASSQDRYYGYTFGSGTRLTVV.

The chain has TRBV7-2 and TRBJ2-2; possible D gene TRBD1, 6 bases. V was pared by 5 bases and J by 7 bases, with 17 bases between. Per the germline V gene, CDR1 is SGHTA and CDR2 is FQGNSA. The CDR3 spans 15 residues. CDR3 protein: CASSRIQGHGGELFF. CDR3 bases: TGTGCCAGCAGCCGAATACAGGGTCACGGCGGGGAGCTGTTTTTT.

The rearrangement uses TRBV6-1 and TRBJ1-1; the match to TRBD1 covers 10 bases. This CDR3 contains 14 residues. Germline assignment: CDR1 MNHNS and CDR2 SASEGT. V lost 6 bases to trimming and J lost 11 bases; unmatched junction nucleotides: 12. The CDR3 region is CASRSTGGGKGAFF. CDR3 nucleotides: TGTGCCAGCAGATCGACAGGGGGCGGGAAGGGGGCTTTCTTT.

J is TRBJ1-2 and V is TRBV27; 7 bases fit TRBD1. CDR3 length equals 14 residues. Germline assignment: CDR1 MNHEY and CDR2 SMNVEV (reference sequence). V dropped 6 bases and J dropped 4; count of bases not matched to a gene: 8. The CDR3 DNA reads TGTGCCAGCAGCCAAGACAGGGCAGTCTATGGCTACACCTTC. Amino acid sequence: CASSQDRAVYGYTF.

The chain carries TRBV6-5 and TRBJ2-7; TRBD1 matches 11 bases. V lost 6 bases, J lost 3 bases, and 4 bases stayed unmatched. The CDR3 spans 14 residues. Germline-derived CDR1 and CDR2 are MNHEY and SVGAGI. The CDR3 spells CASSRDRGDYEQYF. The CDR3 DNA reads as TGTGCCAGCAGCCGGGACAGGGGGGACTACGAGCAGTACTTC.

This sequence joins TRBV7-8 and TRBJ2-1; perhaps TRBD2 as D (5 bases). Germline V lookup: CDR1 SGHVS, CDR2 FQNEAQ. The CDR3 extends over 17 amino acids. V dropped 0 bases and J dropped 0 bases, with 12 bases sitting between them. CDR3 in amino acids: CASSLAGAWGSYNEQFF. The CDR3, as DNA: TGTGCCAGCAGCTTAGCGGGAGCCTGGGGCTCCTACAATGAGCAGTTCTTC.